One sample yielded the 27 T cell receptor beta chains listed below, sequenced in a study of identical twins. A single record per CDR3 protein comes from TCRdb applying MiXCR to the 5' RACE reads. Altogether 750,000 to 950,000 distinct CDR3 sequences are present, roughly 12% being singletons, with the ten largest covering roughly 1.5%. In addition, the sample was reused for a study of yellow fever vaccine responses in identical twins.

Sequencing input: PBMCs. The receptors originated from a woman in her late teens or twenties in good health.

The chain is built from TRBV5-3 and TRBJ2-7; D unclear. TRBV5-3 is classed as an ORF, of uncertain function. V lost 9 bases and J lost 0, with 16 bases in between. This CDR3 contains 14 residues. This CDR3 reads CAMGHVLLSYEQYF. The CDR3 DNA reads as TGTGCCATGGGCCATGTACTCCTCTCCTACGAGCAGTACTTC.

The genes are TRBV2 and TRBJ2-1; TRBD2 matches 10 bases. The CDR3 has 16 residues. The V gene end was trimmed by 6 bases and the J gene end by 6 bases; junction bases not matched to a gene: 11. The germline gives CDR1 SNHLY, CDR2 FYNNEI. CDR3 residues: CASRSLWSGGANEQFF. CDR3 coding DNA: TGTGCCAGCAGGAGTCTTTGGAGCGGGGGGGCCAATGAGCAGTTCTTC. The entire variable domain, with the rest obtained from reference TRBV2 and TRBJ2-1, is as follows: EPEVTQTPSHQVTQMGQEVILRCVPISNHLYFYWYRQILGQKVEFLVSFYNNEISEKSEIFDDQFSVERPDGSNFTLKIRSTKLEDSAMYFCASRSLWSGGANEQFFGPGTRLTVL.

This clonotype was seen only a few times. This chain connects TRBV28 to TRBJ2-3; 10 bases line up with TRBD2. Per germline, CDR1 MDHEN and CDR2 SYDVKM. V shed 4 bases, J shed 4 bases, and the junction held 5 bases outside the gene matches. The length of the CDR3 is 15 residues. The CDR3 sequence is CASSYSGGRADTQYF. The CDR3 DNA is TGTGCCAGCAGTTATAGCGGGGGGAGGGCAGATACGCAGTATTTT.

V gene TRBV5-1 combines with J gene TRBJ2-2; D unresolved. In germline, CDR1 is SGHRS, CDR2 YFSETQ. The V and J ends lost 3 bases and 2 bases respectively, with 14 bases between them. The CDR3 is 16 amino acids. This CDR3 reads CASSWKPDLNTGELFF. In DNA form, the CDR3 reads TGCGCCAGCAGCTGGAAGCCCGACCTCAACACCGGGGAGCTGTTTTTT.

In its sample, this clonotype was seen a few times. J is TRBJ2-1 and V is TRBV12-3 or TRBV12-4; 8 bases align to TRBD1. The CDR3 consists of 14 residues. J lost 8 bases, V lost 9 bases, and 12 bases had no gene match. In DNA, the CDR3 is TGTGCCAGTCTAGGGCAGGGGGCCACCTATGAGCAGTTCTTC. Its translation: CASLGQGATYEQFF.

The genes are TRBV18 and TRBJ2-5; D is uncertain. V lost 0 bases, J lost 5 bases, and 7 bases lay in between. In germline, CDR1 is KGHSH, CDR2 LQKENI. This CDR3 has 13 amino acids. The DNA for the CDR3 is TGTGCCAGCTCACCACCGGATCAGGAGACCCAGTACTTC. Protein sequence: CASSPPDQETQYF.

This clonotype was recorded at least ten times. This sequence joins TRBV28 and TRBJ2-7; D unclear. The CDR3 totals 13 residues. Germline assignment: CDR1 MDHEN and CDR2 SYDVKM. Trimming left V 3 bases short and J 4 bases short, with 10 bases between. As DNA, the CDR3 is TGTGCCAGCAGTTTCTTGCTCTCGTACGAGCAGTACGTC. This sequence encodes CASSFLLSYEQYV.

This clonotype has only a few counts. The CDR3 sequence is CASHSGGAENYNEQFF. The CDR3, as DNA: TGTGCCAGCCACTCGGGTGGCGCAGAGAACTACAATGAGCAGTTCTTC. The genes are TRBV18 and TRBJ2-1; D unclear. CDR3 size: 16 residues. The germline CDR1 and CDR2 sequences are KGHSH and LQKENI. V was clipped by 8 bases and J by 3 bases, with 20 bases between them.

The V gene is TRBV7-2, the J gene TRBJ2-3; TRBD2 might be the D (6 bases). Between the trimmed V and J ends, which lost 7 bases and 0 bases, there was a span of 11 bases. The germline V gene has CDR1 SGHTA and CDR2 FQGNSA. The CDR3 length is 14 residues. The CDR3 protein is CASIPGLSTDTQYF. CDR3 nucleotides: TGTGCCAGCATACCGGGACTGAGCACAGATACGCAGTATTTT.

With regard to this clonotype: A junction end diverges from the germline sequence, so it may reflect a read error. CDR3 in DNA: TGCAGCGTTCTCAACAGGGGGGTGAACGCTGAAGCTTTCTTT. Translating gives CSVLNRGVNAEAFF. This sequence joins TRBV29-1 and TRBJ1-1; 8 bases line up with TRBD1. Looked up from germline, CDR1 is SQVTM and CDR2 is ANQGSEA. The CDR3 loop spans 14 amino acids.

The sample holds a few counts of this clonotype. This chain joins TRBV18 and TRBJ2-3, with D possibly being TRBD1 (5 bases). Trimming stripped 3 bases from V and 2 bases from J, with 15 bases between. CDR1 and CDR2 from the germline V gene are KGHSH and LQKENI. The CDR3 is 16 amino acids. CDR3 nucleotide sequence: TGTGCCAGCTCACCTGGTTTCAGGGCCCCCACAGATACGCAGTATTTT. Translation gives CASSPGFRAPTDTQYF.

This clonotype was detected a few times. J is TRBJ2-3 and V is TRBV20-1; 8 bases are shared with TRBD2. The J segment lost 4 bases and the V segment lost 1 base, leaving 7 bases of the junction unmatched. This CDR3 is built from 15 residues. Germline V CDR1 and CDR2: DFQATT, SNEGSKA (reference sequence). CDR3 coding DNA: TGCAGTGCTAGAGCGGGCGGGGGGCCGTCAGATACGCAGTATTTT. Its translation is CSARAGGGPSDTQYF.

The chain employs TRBV7-6 and TRBJ1-4; D is unresolved. Germline assignment: CDR1 SGHVS and CDR2 FNYEAQ. The CDR3 extends over 14 amino acids. V was trimmed by 5 bases and J by 11 bases, leaving 18 bases between them. The CDR3 here is CASSPGSGGKKLFF. As DNA, the CDR3 is TGTGCCAGCAGCCCCGGTTCGGGCGGGAAGAAACTGTTTTTT. Full variable domain (rest looked up from reference TRBV7-6 and TRBJ1-4): GAGVSQSPRYKVTKRGQDVALRCDPISGHVSLYWYRQALGQGPEFLTYFNYEAQQDKSGLPNDRFSAERPEGSISTLTIQRTEQRDSAMYRCASSPGSGGKKLFFGSGTQLSVL.

This sequence joins TRBV2 and TRBJ2-1; 10 bases are shared with TRBD2. The V gene end was trimmed by 5 bases and the J gene end by 8 bases; junction bases not matched to a gene: 18. The V gene's germline CDR1 is SNHLY and CDR2 FYNNEI. The CDR3 sequence is 18 residues long. The CDR3 region has the DNA TGTGCCAGCAGTTTAGCCCGGGGGGCAGCGGGGGGGCCCTATGAGCAGTTCTTC. Amino acids: CASSLARGAAGGPYEQFF. The full variable domain, with the rest looked up from reference TRBV2 and TRBJ2-1, is EPEVTQTPSHQVTQMGQEVILRCVPISNHLYFYWYRQILGQKVEFLVSFYNNEISEKSEIFDDQFSVERPDGSNFTLKIRSTKLEDSAMYFCASSLARGAAGGPYEQFFGPGTRLTVL.

This clonotype appeared a few times. V is TRBV18 and J is TRBJ2-7; 10 bases line up with TRBD1. Germline V gene lookup returns CDR1 KGHSH and CDR2 LQKENI. The V segment lost 6 bases and the J segment 3 bases; nucleotides outside the gene matches: 5. The CDR3 is 14 residues long. In DNA form, the CDR3 reads TGTGCCAGCTCCGAGACAGGGGGCGGCTACGAGCAGTACTTC. It translates to CASSETGGGYEQYF.

This clonotype was seen a few times. The chain employs TRBV20-1 and TRBJ2-2; no clear D. Trimming stripped 5 bases from V and 2 bases from J, with 6 bases between. Germline lookup yields CDR1 DFQATT and CDR2 SNEGSKA (reference sequence). The CDR3 has 12 amino acids. For the CDR3, the DNA is TGCAGTGCTGACACCAACACCGGGGAGCTGTTTTTT. Protein product: CSADTNTGELFF.

This sequence joins TRBV28 and TRBJ2-2; TRBD1 matches 8 bases. The CDR3 length is 18 residues. V shed 2 bases, J shed 11 bases, and the junction held 19 bases outside the gene matches. CDR1 is MDHEN and CDR2 is SYDVKM in the germline V gene. CDR3 bases: TGTGCCAGCAGTTTAGAGGGACGGTGGGGACAGGCACTCCTAGAGCTGTTTTTT. This translates into CASSLEGRWGQALLELFF.

This clonotype turned up a few times. The CDR3 DNA reads as TGTGCCAGCTCACCGCCAACGACCCTCGGCAGTAACTATGGCTACACCTTC. As protein: CASSPPTTLGSNYGYTF. The chain employs TRBV18 and TRBJ1-2; D uncertain. The germline V gene has CDR1 KGHSH and CDR2 LQKENI. Trimming removed 3 bases from V and 1 base from J, with 18 bases in between. This CDR3 comprises 17 residues.

CDR3 loop: CASSMGLDMDEQFF. CDR3 coding DNA: TGCGCCAGCAGCATGGGACTAGACATGGATGAGCAGTTCTTC. V gene TRBV5-1 combines with J gene TRBJ2-1; 8 bases align to TRBD2. Germline CDR1 SGHRS, CDR2 YFSETQ. The V gene end was trimmed by 4 bases and the J gene end by 8 bases; junction bases not matched to a gene: 8. CDR3 length: 14 amino acids. Filled out from reference TRBV5-1 and TRBJ2-1, the complete variable domain reads KAGVTQTPRYLIKTRGQQVTLSCSPISGHRSVSWYQQTPGQGLQFLFEYFSETQRNKGNFPGRFSGRQFSNSRSEMNVSTLELGDSALYLCASSMGLDMDEQFFGPGTRLTVL.

The rearrangement links TRBV7-2 to TRBJ2-7, with 10 bases matching TRBD1. Germline CDR1 is SGHTA and CDR2 is FQGNSA. The length of the CDR3 is 21 residues. The trim removed 1 base at V and 3 bases at J, leaving 21 bases unmatched. The CDR3 region is CASSLGPPGQGFRYPDYEQYV. The CDR3 region has the DNA TGTGCCAGCAGCTTAGGGCCGCCGGGACAGGGGTTTAGATACCCGGACTACGAGCAGTACGTC.

This clonotype was seen more than once but under ten times. The V gene is TRBV10-2, the J gene TRBJ2-1; D might be TRBD1 (6 bases). The V end lost 6 bases, the J end lost 8 bases, and 8 bases lay between the germline ends. The CDR3 totals 11 residues. From germline, CDR1 is WSHSY and CDR2 SAAADI. Written as DNA, the CDR3 is TGCGCCAGCAGAACAGGGTATGAGCAGTTCTTC. The encoded protein is CASRTGYEQFF.

The chain is built from TRBV12-3 or TRBV12-4 and TRBJ1-1, with a weak D call TRBD1 (5 bases). CDR3 length: 15 residues. Trimming removed 6 bases at V and 3 bases at J, with 17 bases between. Here the CDR3 DNA reads TGTGCCAGCAGGACTTCCTGGGGGAGGGACACTGAAGCTTTCTTT. This codes for CASRTSWGRDTEAFF.

In its sample, this clonotype was seen a few times. This chain connects TRBV7-8 to TRBJ1-5; D unclear. The CDR3 has 18 residues. CDR1 SGHVS and CDR2 FQNEAQ come from the germline V gene. The V gene lost 1 base and the J gene lost 0 bases, with 16 bases spanning the gap. The CDR3 bases are TGTGCCAGCAGCTTAGGTGTCGGGCCGGCGTATAGCAATCAGCCCCAGCATTTT. Translated: CASSLGVGPAYSNQPQHF.

The chain joins TRBV20-1 to TRBJ2-7; D is perhaps TRBD2 (5 bases). The CDR3 totals 15 residues. Germline V gene data show CDR1 as DFQATT and CDR2 as SNEGSKA (reference sequence). The V gene lost 1 base and the J gene lost 3 bases, with 16 bases spanning the gap. The CDR3: CSARGEGSADYEQYF. The CDR3 coding sequence is TGCAGTGCTAGAGGGGAAGGTAGCGCCGACTACGAGCAGTACTTC.

Ten or more counts support this clonotype. V and J are TRBV12-3 or TRBV12-4 and TRBJ1-5, with D perhaps TRBD1 (5 bases). Trimming took 1 base from V and 9 from J, leaving 7 bases between them. This CDR3 has 12 residues. The CDR3 region is CASSLGGRPQHF. The CDR3 DNA follows: TGTGCCAGCAGTTTAGGGGGGAGGCCCCAGCATTTT.

This clonotype has ten or more counts. The chain uses TRBV20-1 and TRBJ2-1, with 11 bases identical to TRBD2. Trimming took 5 bases from V and 2 from J; bases not matched to a gene: 2. This CDR3 comprises 14 residues. The germline gives CDR1 DFQATT, CDR2 SNEGSKA (reference sequence). CDR3 in DNA: TGCAGTGCTTATAGCGGGGGGGCCTACAATGAGCAGTTCTTC. This translates into CSAYSGGAYNEQFF.

The table lists this clonotype with a count of one. This may arise from a read error, as a much more abundant clone is one base away. The chain carries TRBV6-5 and TRBJ2-7; TRBD1 aligns across 9 bases. The CDR3 runs 13 residues. V trimming: 6 bases; J trimming: 5 bases; junction bases outside the gene matches: 5. Germline CDR1 MNHEY, CDR2 SVGAGI. The CDR3 reads CASSLQGAHEQYF. For the CDR3, the DNA is TGTGCCAGCAGCCTACAGGGGGCCCACGAGCAGTACTTC.